The rows below give T cell receptor beta chains drawn from one sample of a study of vaccination effects on CD4 cells after COVID-19. Profiling relied on immunoSEQ multiplex PCR, and the TCRdb table lists in-frame clones only, not all of them. The table lists 35,000 to 55,000 clones, around 77% of them singletons. Antigens for these TCRs are unknown. The specimen was CD4+ T cells from PBMCs cultured with SARS-CoV-2 spike peptides, collected before COVID-19 vaccination. The receptors shown here come from a human donor who received a COVID-19 vaccine. Both conserved end residues are part of each CDR3. D genes are given only for firm matches. Clone sizes are given selectively: once, few, many, or a class where the clone is expanded.

j_call v_call d_call clone_size cdr3_nt cdr3_aa
TRBJ1-4 TRBV30 . . TGTGCCTGGAGTCCGCCTAGGACAGCCCGACTGTTTTTT CAWSPPRTARLFF
TRBJ2-1 TRBV2 TRBD2 . TGTGCCAGCACCGAAGGACTAGCGGGGGTTGATGAGCAGTTCTTC CASTEGLAGVDEQFF
TRBJ1-5 TRBV7-9 . . TGTGCCAGCAGCTTAACGACAGCCCCTAATCAGCCCCAGCATTTT CASSLTTAPNQPQHF
TRBJ2-3 TRBV5-6 . . TGTGCCAGCAGCGGGGGGACGTGGACGCAGTATTTT CASSGGTWTQYF
TRBJ1-6 TRBV6-1 . . TGTGCCAGCAGTGAAAGGTCAGGGTATAATTCACCCCTCCACTTT CASSERSGYNSPLHF
TRBJ1-2 TRBV18 . few TGTGCCAGCTCACCCACATCGACCCCCTATGGCTACACCTTC CASSPTSTPYGYTF
TRBJ2-2 TRBV27 TRBD1 . TGTGCCAGCCATCACCTAGGGGGCGCTATTAACACCGGGGAGCTGTTTTTT CASHHLGGAINTGELFF
TRBJ1-6 TRBV27 TRBD1 . TGTGCCAGCAGTTTGGACAGGTGGAATTCACCCCTCCACTTT CASSLDRWNSPLHF
TRBJ1-6 TRBV7-2 TRBD1 . TGTGCCAGGGCGGACAGGGAAAATTCACCCCTCCACTTT CARADRENSPLHF
TRBJ2-1 TRBV10-2 TRBD2 . TGCGCCAGCAGTGAGTCCTGGACTAGCGGGGTGGGGAATGAGCAGTTCTTC CASSESWTSGVGNEQFF
TRBJ2-5 TRBV5-1 TRBD2 . TGCGCCAGCAGCACTGGACTAGCCATCCAAGAGACCCAGTACTTC CASSTGLAIQETQYF
TRBJ1-4 TRBV5-1 . . TGCGCCAGGCCCAGGAGCCCAGGATTTGAAAAACTGTTTTTT CARPRSPGFEKLFF
TRBJ1-5 TRBV24-1 . . TGTGCCACCAGTGATCAACTGGGGGTGCCCCAGCATTTT CATSDQLGVPQHF
TRBJ2-5 TRBV29-1 . . TGCAGCGTTAGGGGTTGGAACTTAAGGCCAGGGGAGACCCAGTACTTC CSVRGWNLRPGETQYF
TRBJ2-1 TRBV9 . . TGTGCCAGCAGCGTAACCGGCTTGCCCTCCTGGGAGCAGTTCTTC CASSVTGLPSWEQFF